The source of this T cell receptor beta chain is a study of shared clonotypes between healthy human individuals. Study-level points and caveats: Represented diversity, genetic and exposure-history alike, was limited by few donors.

Concerning this clone itself: Its antigen is not identified.

Healthy HIV-negative adults without recent acute infections or vaccinations served as donors. Researchers ran the assay at a deep level. Libraries were prepared by immunoSEQ multiplex PCR; TCRdb keeps only in-frame clonotypes and omits some of them. The table lists about 2.3 million clones, 80% to 95% of them singletons. The clonotype comes from a man aged 18 to 35 in good health. Some clones in this sample may be carry-over from other donors' samples. Sample: naive CD4+ T cells from PBMCs. Subset: CD45RA+ positively selected.

CDR3 bases: TGTGCCAGCGCAAAACTAGCGAGACGACTCAATGAGCAGTTCTTC. Translating it yields CASAKLARRLNEQFF. V is TRBV2 and J is TRBJ2-1; TRBD2 matches at 7 bases. CDR3 length: 15 amino acids. Germline-derived CDR1 and CDR2 are SNHLY and FYNNEI. V trimming: 8 bases; J trimming: 6 bases; junction bases outside the gene matches: 13. The variable domain in full, with the rest retrieved from reference TRBV2 and TRBJ2-1, is EPEVTQTPSHQVTQMGQEVILRCVPISNHLYFYWYRQILGQKVEFLVSFYNNEISEKSEIFDDQFSVERPDGSNFTLKIRSTKLEDSAMYFCASAKLARRLNEQFFGPGTRLTVL.